The clone carrying this T cell receptor beta chain was counted only a few times. Its matching antigen is unknown. The germline V gene has CDR1 SGHTA and CDR2 FQGTGA. The CDR3 is 13 residues long. J was trimmed by 6 bases and V by 4 bases; bases with no gene match: 4. This specimen belongs to a study of T-cell memory formation after mild COVID-19. TCRdb passed the 5' RACE reads through MiXCR, listing each CDR3 protein once. The sample carries roughly 200,000 distinct CDR3 sequences, around 15% recorded once. Overall study results and limits: Contracting clones, day 15 to 85, had balanced CD4/CD8, and later expanders favored CD4+. Researchers report contracting CD4+ clones mostly in CM and EM, with CD8+ clones in EMRA.

Sequences were obtained from PBMCs or a T cell subset sorted from them (not recorded which). This clonotype originated in an adult woman who had mild COVID-19 (a few samples of this study predate the infection). Cell type and time point are not known. J is TRBJ2-3 and V is TRBV7-3; 7 bases align to TRBD1. The CDR3 loop reads CASSYKGADTQYF. The CDR3 DNA sequence: TGTGCCAGCAGCTATAAGGGGGCGGATACGCAGTATTTT.